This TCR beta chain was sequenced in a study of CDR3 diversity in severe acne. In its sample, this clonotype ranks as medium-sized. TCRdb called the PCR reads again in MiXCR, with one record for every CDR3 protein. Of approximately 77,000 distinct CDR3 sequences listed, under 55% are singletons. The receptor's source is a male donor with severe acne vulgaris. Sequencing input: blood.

In nucleotides, the CDR3 is TGTGCCACCAGTGATACAGGGGGACGCGAGACCCAGTACTTC. Translation: CATSDTGGRETQYF. The V gene is TRBV24-1, the J gene TRBJ2-5, with 8 bases that match TRBD1. This CDR3 comprises 14 residues. Germline loops: CDR1 KGHDR, CDR2 SFDVKD. The trim removed 3 bases at V and 5 bases at J, leaving 4 bases unmatched.